This T cell receptor beta chain is from a study of shared clonotypes between healthy human individuals. Study-level points and caveats: The sole specimen, blood, was sampled, and tissue repertoires likely differ. Clonotype sharing among the donors was expected to vary with sequencing depth. Non-shared clonotypes had lower generation probabilities than clonotypes shared by all four sorted-subset donors.

The CDR3 is made up of 14 amino acids. Per germline, CDR1 SGHDT and CDR2 YYEEEE. With V trimmed by 3 bases and J by 2 bases, 2 bases remained unmatched. Selected positively for CCR7 and CD45RO-negative, naive CD8 cells excluded terminally differentiated effector memory CD45RA+ cells. The healthy adult donors were HIV-negative and reported no recent acute infections or vaccinations. In regard to this clone: No antigen is known for it.

TCRdb's table, derived via immunoSEQ multiplex PCR, lists solely in-frame clones and lacks some. The table lists around 600,000 clones, 98% of them singletons. This sequence was found in a man aged 30 to 45 in good health. Source material: naive CD8+ T cells sorted from blood. The V and J genes are TRBV5-6 and TRBJ2-7; 10 bases fit TRBD1. CDR3 nucleotides: TGTGCCAGCAGCTCGGACAGGGGGACCTACGAGCAGTACTTC. This gives the protein CASSSDRGTYEQYF.